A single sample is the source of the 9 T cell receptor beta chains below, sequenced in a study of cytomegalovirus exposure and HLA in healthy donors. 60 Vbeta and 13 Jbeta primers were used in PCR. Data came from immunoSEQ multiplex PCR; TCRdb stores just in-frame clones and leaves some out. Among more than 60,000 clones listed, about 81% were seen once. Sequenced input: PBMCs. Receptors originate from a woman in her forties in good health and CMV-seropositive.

CDR3 in amino acids: CASSLASGVQPQHF. DNA of the CDR3: TGTGCCAGCAGCTTGGCTTCAGGGGTTCAGCCCCAGCATTTT. The rearrangement uses TRBV5-6 and TRBJ1-5, with TRBD1 as a possible D gene (6 bases). Trimming took off 0 bases at V and 6 bases at J, with 10 bases between the two ends. Looked up from germline, CDR1 is SGHDT and CDR2 is YYEEEE. The CDR3 is made up of 14 amino acids.

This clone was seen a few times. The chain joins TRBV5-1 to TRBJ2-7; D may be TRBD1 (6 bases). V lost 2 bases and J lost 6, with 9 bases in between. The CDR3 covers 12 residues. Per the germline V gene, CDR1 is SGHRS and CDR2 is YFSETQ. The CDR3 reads CASSFGGTEQYF. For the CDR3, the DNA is TGCGCCAGCAGCTTTGGGGGCACCGAGCAGTACTTC.

CDR3 nucleotides: TGTGCCAGTACCCCAAGACAGGGGGATTCACCCCTCCACTTT. It specifies CASTPRQGDSPLHF. This chain joins TRBV19 and TRBJ1-6; 9 bases line up with TRBD1. CDR1 is LNHDA and CDR2 is SQIVND in the germline V gene (reference sequence). The junction had 6 bases not matched to a gene; V was cut back by 7 bases and J by 8 bases. The CDR3 sequence is 14 residues long.

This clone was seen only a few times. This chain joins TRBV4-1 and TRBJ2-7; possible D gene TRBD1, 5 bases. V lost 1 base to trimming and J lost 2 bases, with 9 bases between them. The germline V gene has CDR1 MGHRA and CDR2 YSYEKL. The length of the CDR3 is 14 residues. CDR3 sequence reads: CASSQADKTYEQYF. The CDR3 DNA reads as TGCGCCAGCAGCCAAGCGGACAAAACCTACGAGCAGTACTTC.

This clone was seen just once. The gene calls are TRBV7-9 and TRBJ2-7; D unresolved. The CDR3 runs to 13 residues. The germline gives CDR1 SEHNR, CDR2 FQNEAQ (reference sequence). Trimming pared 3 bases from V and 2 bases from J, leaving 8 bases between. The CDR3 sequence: CASSLLQTYEQYF. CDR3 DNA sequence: TGTGCCAGCAGCTTGCTTCAGACCTACGAGCAGTACTTC. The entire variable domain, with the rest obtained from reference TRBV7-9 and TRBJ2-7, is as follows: DTGVSQNPRHKITKRGQNVTFRCDPISEHNRLYWYRQTLGQGPEFLTYFQNEAQLEKSRLLSDRFSAERPKGSFSTLEIQRTEQGDSAMYLCASSLLQTYEQYFGPGTRLTVT.

CDR3 DNA: TGTGCCAGCTCACCGGCCGGGACAGGGAACTACGAGCAGTACTTC. Amino acid sequence: CASSPAGTGNYEQYF. The chain recombines TRBV18 with TRBJ2-7, with 9 positions matching TRBD1. V lost 3 bases to trimming and J lost 3 bases; unmatched junction nucleotides: 6. From germline, CDR1 is KGHSH and CDR2 LQKENI. The CDR3 spans 15 residues. Complete variable domain (other parts from reference TRBV18 and TRBJ2-7): NAGVMQNPRHLVRRRGQEARLRCSPMKGHSHVYWYRQLPEEGLKFMVYLQKENIIDESGMPKERFSAEFPKEGPSILRIQQVVRGDSAAYFCASSPAGTGNYEQYFGPGTRLTVT.

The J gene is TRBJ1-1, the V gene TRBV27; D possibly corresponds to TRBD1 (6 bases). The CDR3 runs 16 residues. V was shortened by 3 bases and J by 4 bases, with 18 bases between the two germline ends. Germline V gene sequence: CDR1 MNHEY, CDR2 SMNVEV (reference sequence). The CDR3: CASSFLPGQRSTEAFF. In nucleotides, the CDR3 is TGTGCCAGCAGTTTCCTCCCTGGACAGCGGTCCACTGAAGCTTTCTTT.

This CDR3 is CASRWGDSSTDTQYF. The CDR3 coding sequence is TGTGCCAGCAGATGGGGAGATTCTAGCACAGATACGCAGTATTTT. The genes are TRBV27 and TRBJ2-3, with D maybe TRBD2 (5 bases). V was pared by 6 bases and J by 0 bases, with 13 bases between. This CDR3 has 15 residues. Germline CDR1 is MNHEY and CDR2 is SMNVEV (reference sequence).

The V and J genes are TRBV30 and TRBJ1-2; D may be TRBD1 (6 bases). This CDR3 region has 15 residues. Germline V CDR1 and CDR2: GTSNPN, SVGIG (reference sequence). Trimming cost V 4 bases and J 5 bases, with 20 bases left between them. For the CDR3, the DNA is TGTGCCTGGATCCCCCTCCGGGGGGCTGGTTATGGCTACACCTTC. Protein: CAWIPLRGAGYGYTF.